The clone carrying this T cell receptor (beta chain) has a count of ten or more. Its antigen is not identified. Together with thyroid ultrasound, orbital computed tomography, serum thyroxine and TRAb, clinical symptoms were used for diagnoses. Using 10 ml of fresh peripheral blood, PBMCs were prepared. The sample comes from a study of T cells in Graves' hyperthyroidism and ophthalmopathy. Points from the study as a whole: A model of 13 V-J features distinguished ophthalmopathy from stable hyperthyroidism. Progression to ophthalmopathy was predicted a median of roughly 6.6 months early.

TCR beta CDR3 regions were amplified from RNA. The HTBI primer set was used in a first-round RT-PCR of the TCR CDR3. TCRdb reprocessed the multiplex PCR reads via MiXCR and lists one record per CDR3 protein. The sample contains more than 650,000 distinct CDR3 sequences, around 13% of which appear only once. Germline V gives CDR1 SGHTA, CDR2 FQGNSA. With 5 bases removed from V and 3 bases from J, the gap between germline ends came to 11 bases. CDR3 length: 13 residues. This TCR was sampled from a woman aged 18-30 years with Graves' hyperthyroidism. Material for sequencing was blood. The genes are TRBV7-2 and TRBJ2-7, with unresolved D. Written as DNA, the CDR3 is TGTGCCAGCAGCCCACGTGAGTACTACGAGCAGTACTTC. Translation gives CASSPREYYEQYF.